Listed below are T cell receptor beta chains from one sample, sequenced in a study of T cell changes during pregnancy in multiple sclerosis. Clones were sequenced by immunoSEQ multiplex PCR, and TCRdb holds only the in-frame ones, with some missing. This table holds about 75,000 clones, just over 90% found once. This specimen was CD4+ T cells from peripheral blood mononuclear cells, taken before pregnancy. These receptors all come from a female donor with multiple sclerosis, enrolled in a pregnancy study. Each CDR3 is given with its conserved first and last residue. Fields, in order: D gene, V gene, J gene, CDR3 length, clone size, CDR3 DNA, CDR3 protein. A D gene is named only where the DNA matches it firmly. Some rows mark clone size as missing; the rest say once, few, many or name a class of expanded clone.

-,TRBV11-2,TRBJ1-1,15,few,TGTGCCAGCAGCTTAGTCAGGGTTGCGAACACTGAAGCTTTCTTT,CASSLVRVANTEAFF
-,TRBV4-1,TRBJ2-1,15,-,TGCGCCAGCAGCCGCGAAAGGGAGGCCAGCTATGAGCAGTTCTTC,CASSREREASYEQFF
TRBD1,TRBV28,TRBJ1-1,16,-,TGTGCCAGCAGCCCTTCCGGGGACAGGCAGAACACTGAAGCTTTCTTT,CASSPSGDRQNTEAFF
TRBD1,TRBV5-1,TRBJ2-7,15,-,TGCGCCAGCAGCCCCAGCAGGACAGGAGCCTACGAGCAGTACTTC,CASSPSRTGAYEQYF
TRBD1,TRBV4-1,TRBJ2-3,15,-,TGCGCCAGCAGCCATGCACAGGGGGCAAGAGATACGCAGTATTTT,CASSHAQGARDTQYF
TRBD1,TRBV27,TRBJ1-6,16,-,TGTGCCAGCAGTTTAGGGGGACAGGGATTCGGATCACCCCTCCACTTT,CASSLGGQGFGSPLHF
-,TRBV10-1,TRBJ1-6,15,few,TGCGCCAGCAAGGAGTGGGAACAGGAATATTCACCCCTCCACTTT,CASKEWEQEYSPLHF
TRBD1,TRBV19,TRBJ1-2,19,-,TGTGCCAGTAGTTTTCCCTCTCTTGCAGGGGGCCCTATCAACTATGGCTACACCTTC,CASSFPSLAGGPINYGYTF
TRBD1,TRBV29-1,TRBJ1-2,13,-,TGCAGCGTCCGGACAGGAGGAATGGACGGCTACACCTTC,CSVRTGGMDGYTF
-,TRBV7-9,TRBJ2-7,15,-,TGTGCCAGCAGCTTAATCACAGGGTCAACTGGCGAGCAGTACTTC,CASSLITGSTGEQYF
TRBD2,TRBV7-2,TRBJ2-2,15,-,TGTGCCAGCAGCTTGTTAGCGGGGGTGATCGGGGAGCTGTTTTTT,CASSLLAGVIGELFF